This T cell receptor (beta chain) emerged from a study of blood T cell repertoires in COVID-19. CDR1 is SGHTA, CDR2 FQGNSA, per germline. The CDR3 extends over 15 amino acids. With 5 bases clipped from V and 4 bases from J, the junction kept 6 bases outside the gene matches. The authors' processing: For nucleated cells, counts were estimated from reference gene primer amplification. Generated by immunoSEQ multiplex PCR, the TCRdb table keeps only in-frame clones and is missing some. That table gives V, J and clone size, and the DNA gave D and trimming. The table has 200,000 to 250,000 clones, 82% seen once.

This receptor was obtained from a woman older than 75 with COVID-19, enrolled during active disease. This rearrangement joins TRBV7-2 to TRBJ1-4, with 8 nucleotides matching TRBD1. Sequenced: peripheral blood. CDR3 loop: CASSGQTGVNEKLFF. Written as DNA, the CDR3 is TGTGCCAGCAGCGGTCAGACAGGGGTTAATGAAAAACTGTTTTTT.